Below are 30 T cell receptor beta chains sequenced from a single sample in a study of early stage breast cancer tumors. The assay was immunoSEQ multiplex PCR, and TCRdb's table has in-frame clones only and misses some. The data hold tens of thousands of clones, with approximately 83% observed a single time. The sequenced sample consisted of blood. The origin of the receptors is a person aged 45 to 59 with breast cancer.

CDR3: CARREVGRGYTF. The CDR3 nucleotides are TGTGCCCGCCGTGAAGTCGGTAGAGGCTACACCTTC. The chain recombines TRBV11-3 with TRBJ1-2; D not resolved. CDR1 is SGHNT and CDR2 is YENEEA in the germline V gene. CDR3 length equals 12 residues. The V end lost 11 bases, the J end lost 8 bases, and 18 bases lay between the germline ends.

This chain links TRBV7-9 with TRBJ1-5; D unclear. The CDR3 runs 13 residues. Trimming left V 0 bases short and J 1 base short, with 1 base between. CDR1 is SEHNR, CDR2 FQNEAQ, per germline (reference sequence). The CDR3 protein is CASSLASNQPQHF. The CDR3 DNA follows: TGTGCCAGCAGCTTAGCCAGCAATCAGCCCCAGCATTTT. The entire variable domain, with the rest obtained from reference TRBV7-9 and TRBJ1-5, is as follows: DTGVSQNPRHKITKRGQNVTFRCDPISEHNRLYWYRQTLGQGPEFLTYFQNEAQLEKSRLLSDRFSAERPKGSFSTLEIQRTEQGDSAMYLCASSLASNQPQHFGDGTRLSIL.

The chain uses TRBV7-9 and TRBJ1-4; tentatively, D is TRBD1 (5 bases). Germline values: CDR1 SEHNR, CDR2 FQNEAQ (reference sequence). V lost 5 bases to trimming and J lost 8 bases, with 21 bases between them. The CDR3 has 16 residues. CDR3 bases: TGTGCCAGCAGCCCTCAGGCGTGGCAGGGAGGGGAAAAACTGTTTTTT. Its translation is CASSPQAWQGGEKLFF.

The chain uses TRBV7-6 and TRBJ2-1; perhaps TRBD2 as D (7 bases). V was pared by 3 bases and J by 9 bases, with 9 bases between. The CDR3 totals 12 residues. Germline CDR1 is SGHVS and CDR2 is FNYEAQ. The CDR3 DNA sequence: TGTGCCAGCAGCTTGAGGGGGGGTGAGCAGTTCTTC. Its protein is CASSLRGGEQFF.

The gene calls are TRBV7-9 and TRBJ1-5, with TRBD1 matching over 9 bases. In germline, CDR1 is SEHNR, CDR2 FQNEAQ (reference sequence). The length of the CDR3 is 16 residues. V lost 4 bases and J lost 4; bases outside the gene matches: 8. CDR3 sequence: CASSSGGQGWNQPQHF. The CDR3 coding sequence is TGTGCCAGCAGCTCGGGGGGACAGGGATGGAATCAGCCCCAGCATTTT.

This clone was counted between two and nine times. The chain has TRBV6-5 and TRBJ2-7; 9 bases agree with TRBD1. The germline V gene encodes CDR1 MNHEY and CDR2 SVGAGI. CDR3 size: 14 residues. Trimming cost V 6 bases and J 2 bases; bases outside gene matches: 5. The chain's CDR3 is CASRRRQGAYEQYF. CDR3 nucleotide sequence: TGTGCCAGCAGGCGTCGACAGGGGGCCTACGAGCAGTACTTC.

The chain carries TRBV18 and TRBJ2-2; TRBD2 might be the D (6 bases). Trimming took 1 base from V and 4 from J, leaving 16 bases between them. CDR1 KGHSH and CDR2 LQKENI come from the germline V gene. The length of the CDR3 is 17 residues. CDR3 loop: CASSPRTRPGATGELFF. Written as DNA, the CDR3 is TGTGCCAGCTCACCACGAACACGGCCGGGAGCCACCGGGGAGCTGTTTTTT.

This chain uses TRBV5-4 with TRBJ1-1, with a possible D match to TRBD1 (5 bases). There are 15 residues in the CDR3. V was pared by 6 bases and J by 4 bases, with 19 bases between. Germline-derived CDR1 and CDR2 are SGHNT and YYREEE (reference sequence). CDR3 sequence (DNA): TGTGCCAGCACCGTGAAACAGGCCCCGAGCACTGAAGCTTTCTTT. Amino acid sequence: CASTVKQAPSTEAFF. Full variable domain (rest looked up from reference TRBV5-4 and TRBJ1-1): ETGVTQSPTHLIKTRGQQVTLRCSSQSGHNTVSWYQQALGQGPQFIFQYYREEENGRGNFPPRFSGLQFPNYSSELNVNALELDDSALYLCASTVKQAPSTEAFFGQGTRLTVV.

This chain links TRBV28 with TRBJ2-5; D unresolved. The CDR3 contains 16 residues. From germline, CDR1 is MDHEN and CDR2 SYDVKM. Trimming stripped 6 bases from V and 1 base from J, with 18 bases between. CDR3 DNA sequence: TGTGCCAGCAGCGCTACAAAACCCACACTCCAAGAGACCCAGTACTTC. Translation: CASSATKPTLQETQYF. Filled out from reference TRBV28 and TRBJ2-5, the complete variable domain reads DVKVTQSSRYLVKRTGEKVFLECVQDMDHENMFWYRQDPGLGLRLIYFSYDVKMKEKGDIPEGYSVSREKKERFSLILESASTNQTSMYLCASSATKPTLQETQYFGPGTRLLVL.

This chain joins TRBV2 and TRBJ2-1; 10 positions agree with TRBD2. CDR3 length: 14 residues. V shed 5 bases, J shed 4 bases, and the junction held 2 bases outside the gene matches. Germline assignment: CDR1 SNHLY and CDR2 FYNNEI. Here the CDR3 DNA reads TGTGCCAGCAGTCCACTAGCGGGGTACAATGAGCAGTTCTTC. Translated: CASSPLAGYNEQFF.

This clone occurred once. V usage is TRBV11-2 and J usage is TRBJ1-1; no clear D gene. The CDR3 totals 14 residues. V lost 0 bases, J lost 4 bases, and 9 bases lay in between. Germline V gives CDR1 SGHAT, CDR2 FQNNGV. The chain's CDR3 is CASSLDKGATEAFF. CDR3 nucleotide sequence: TGTGCCAGCAGCTTAGATAAGGGTGCCACTGAAGCTTTCTTT.

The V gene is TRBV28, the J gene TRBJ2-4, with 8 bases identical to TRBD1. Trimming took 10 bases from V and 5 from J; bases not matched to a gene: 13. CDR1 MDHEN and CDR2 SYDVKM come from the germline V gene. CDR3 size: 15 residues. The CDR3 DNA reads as TGTGCCACCACACTCCCCGGGACAGGAGAAAACATTCAGTACTTC. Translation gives CATTLPGTGENIQYF.

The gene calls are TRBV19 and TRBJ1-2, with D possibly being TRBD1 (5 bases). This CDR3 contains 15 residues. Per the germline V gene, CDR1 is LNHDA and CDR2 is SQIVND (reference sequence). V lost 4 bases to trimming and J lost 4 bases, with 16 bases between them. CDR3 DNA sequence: TGTGCCAGTAGTACAAACCCCACAGGAAGCTATGGCTACACCTTC. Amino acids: CASSTNPTGSYGYTF.

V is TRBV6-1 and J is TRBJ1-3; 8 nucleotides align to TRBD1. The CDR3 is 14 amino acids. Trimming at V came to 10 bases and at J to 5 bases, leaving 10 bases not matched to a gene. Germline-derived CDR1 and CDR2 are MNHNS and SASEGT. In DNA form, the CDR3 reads TGTGCCATCTGGGACAGGTCGCTCAGAAACACCATATATTTT. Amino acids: CAIWDRSLRNTIYF.

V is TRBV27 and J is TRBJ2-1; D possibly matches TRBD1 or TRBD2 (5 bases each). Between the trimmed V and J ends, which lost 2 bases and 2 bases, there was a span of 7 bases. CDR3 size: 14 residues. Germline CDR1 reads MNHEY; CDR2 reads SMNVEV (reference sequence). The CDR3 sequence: CASSLQGAYNEQFF. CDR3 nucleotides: TGTGCCAGCAGTTTACAGGGAGCCTACAATGAGCAGTTCTTC.

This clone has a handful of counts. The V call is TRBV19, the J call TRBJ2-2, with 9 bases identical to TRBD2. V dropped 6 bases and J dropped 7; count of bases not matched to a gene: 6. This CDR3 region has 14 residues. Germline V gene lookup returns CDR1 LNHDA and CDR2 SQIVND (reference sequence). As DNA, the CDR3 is TGTGCCAGTAGGACTAGCGGTCCCTACGGGGAGCTGTTTTTT. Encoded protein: CASRTSGPYGELFF.

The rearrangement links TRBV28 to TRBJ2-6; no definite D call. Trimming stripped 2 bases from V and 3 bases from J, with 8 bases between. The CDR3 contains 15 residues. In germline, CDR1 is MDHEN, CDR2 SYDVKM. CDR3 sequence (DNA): TGTGCCAGCAGTTTAATCATTGTTGGGGCCAACGTCCTGACTTTC. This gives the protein CASSLIIVGANVLTF.

CDR3 coding DNA: TGTGCCAGTAGGGGGAACACTGAAGCTTTCTTT. As protein: CASRGNTEAFF. The chain has TRBV19 and TRBJ1-1, with D unresolved. This CDR3 is built from 11 residues. V was pared by 6 bases and J by 1 base, with 3 bases between. Per germline, CDR1 LNHDA and CDR2 SQIVND (reference sequence).

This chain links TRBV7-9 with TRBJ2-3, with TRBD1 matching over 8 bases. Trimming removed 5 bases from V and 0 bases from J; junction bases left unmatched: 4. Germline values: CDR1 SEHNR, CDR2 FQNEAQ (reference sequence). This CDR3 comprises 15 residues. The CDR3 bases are TGTGCCAGCAGCCCCGGACAGGGTAGCACAGATACGCAGTATTTT. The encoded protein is CASSPGQGSTDTQYF.

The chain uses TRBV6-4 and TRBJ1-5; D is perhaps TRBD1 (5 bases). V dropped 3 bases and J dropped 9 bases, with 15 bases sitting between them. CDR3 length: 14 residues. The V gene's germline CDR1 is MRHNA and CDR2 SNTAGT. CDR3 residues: CASSESGTVGPQHF. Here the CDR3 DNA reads TGTGCCAGCAGTGAATCCGGGACCGTTGGGCCCCAGCATTTT.

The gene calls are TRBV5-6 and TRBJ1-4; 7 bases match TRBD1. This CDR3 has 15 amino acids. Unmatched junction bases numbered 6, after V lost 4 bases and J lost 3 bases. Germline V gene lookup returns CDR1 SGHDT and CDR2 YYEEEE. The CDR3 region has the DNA TGTGCCAGCAGCAGCCGACAGGGCCCTAATGAAAAACTGTTTTTT. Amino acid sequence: CASSSRQGPNEKLFF.

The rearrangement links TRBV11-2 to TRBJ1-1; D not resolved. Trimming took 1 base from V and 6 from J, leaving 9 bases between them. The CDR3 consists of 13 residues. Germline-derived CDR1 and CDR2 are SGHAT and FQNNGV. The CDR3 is CASSLVRDPEAFF. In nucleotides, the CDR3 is TGTGCCAGCAGCTTAGTAAGGGATCCTGAAGCTTTCTTT.

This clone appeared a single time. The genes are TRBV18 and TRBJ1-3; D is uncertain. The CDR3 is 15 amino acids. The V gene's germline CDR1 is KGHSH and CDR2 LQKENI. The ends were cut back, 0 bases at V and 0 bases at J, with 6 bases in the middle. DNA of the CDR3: TGTGCCAGCTCACCACCAGGTTCCTCTGGAAACACCATATATTTT. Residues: CASSPPGSSGNTIYF. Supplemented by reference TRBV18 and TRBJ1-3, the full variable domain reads NAGVMQNPRHLVRRRGQEARLRCSPMKGHSHVYWYRQLPEEGLKFMVYLQKENIIDESGMPKERFSAEFPKEGPSILRIQQVVRGDSAAYFCASSPPGSSGNTIYFGEGSWLTVV.

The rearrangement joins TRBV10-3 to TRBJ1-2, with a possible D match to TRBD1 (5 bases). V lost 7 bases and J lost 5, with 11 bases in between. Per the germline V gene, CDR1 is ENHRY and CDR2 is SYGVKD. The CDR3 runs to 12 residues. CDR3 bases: TGTGCCATCAATGGGGGACCTTATGGCTACACCTTC. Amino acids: CAINGGPYGYTF.

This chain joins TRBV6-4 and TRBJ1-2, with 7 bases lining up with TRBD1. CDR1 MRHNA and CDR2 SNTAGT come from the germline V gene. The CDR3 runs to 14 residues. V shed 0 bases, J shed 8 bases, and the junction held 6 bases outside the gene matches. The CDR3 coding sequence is TGTGCCAGCAGTGACTCGACAGGGCGGGGAGGCTACACCTTC. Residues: CASSDSTGRGGYTF.

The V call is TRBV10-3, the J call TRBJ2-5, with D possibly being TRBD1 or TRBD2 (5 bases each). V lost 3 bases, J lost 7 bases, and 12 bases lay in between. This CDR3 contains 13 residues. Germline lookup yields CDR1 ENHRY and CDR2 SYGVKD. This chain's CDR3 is CAISEGDGVTQYF. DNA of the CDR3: TGTGCCATCAGTGAAGGGGACGGTGTGACCCAGTACTTC.

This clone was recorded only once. Written as DNA, the CDR3 is TGTGCCAGCAGCCCCCATGGCCAGGGGACCCAGTACTTC. Protein product: CASSPHGQGTQYF. The chain combines TRBV7-6 with TRBJ2-5, with a possible D match to TRBD1 (5 bases). CDR3 length: 13 amino acids. Per the germline V gene, CDR1 is SGHVS and CDR2 is FNYEAQ. Trimming removed 5 bases at V and 7 bases at J, with 14 bases between.

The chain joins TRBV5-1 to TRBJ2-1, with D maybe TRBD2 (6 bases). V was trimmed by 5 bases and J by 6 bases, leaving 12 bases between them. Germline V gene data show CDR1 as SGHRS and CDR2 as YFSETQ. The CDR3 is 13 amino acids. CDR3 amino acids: CASSELASNEQFF. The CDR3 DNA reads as TGCGCCAGCAGTGAACTAGCCAGCAATGAGCAGTTCTTC.

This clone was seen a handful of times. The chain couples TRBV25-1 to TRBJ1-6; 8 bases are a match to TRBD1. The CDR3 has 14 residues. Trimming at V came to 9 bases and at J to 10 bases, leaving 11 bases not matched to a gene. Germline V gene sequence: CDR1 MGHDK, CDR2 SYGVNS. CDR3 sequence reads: CARERDRLRSPLHF. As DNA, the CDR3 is TGTGCCAGGGAGAGGGACAGGCTACGATCACCCCTCCACTTT.

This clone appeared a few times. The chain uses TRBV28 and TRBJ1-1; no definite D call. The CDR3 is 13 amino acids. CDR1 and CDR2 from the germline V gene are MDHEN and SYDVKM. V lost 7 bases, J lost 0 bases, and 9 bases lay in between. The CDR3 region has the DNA TGTGCCAGCAAGGAACGGCTGAACACTGAAGCTTTCTTT. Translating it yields CASKERLNTEAFF.